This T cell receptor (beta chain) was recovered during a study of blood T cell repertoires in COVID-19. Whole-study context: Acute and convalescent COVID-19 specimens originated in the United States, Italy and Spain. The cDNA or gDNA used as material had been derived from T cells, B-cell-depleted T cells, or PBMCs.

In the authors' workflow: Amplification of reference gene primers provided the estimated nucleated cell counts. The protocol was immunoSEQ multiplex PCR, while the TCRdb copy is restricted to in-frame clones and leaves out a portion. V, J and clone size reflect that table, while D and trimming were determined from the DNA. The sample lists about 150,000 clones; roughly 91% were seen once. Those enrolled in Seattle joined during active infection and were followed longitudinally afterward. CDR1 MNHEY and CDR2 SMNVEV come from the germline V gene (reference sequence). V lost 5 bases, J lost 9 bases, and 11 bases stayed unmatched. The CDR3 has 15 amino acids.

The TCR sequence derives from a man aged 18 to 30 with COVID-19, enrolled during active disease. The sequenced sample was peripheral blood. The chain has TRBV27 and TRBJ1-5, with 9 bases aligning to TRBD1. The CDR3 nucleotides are TGTGCCAGCAGTGCCTCCGGGACAGGGCCATTGCCCCAGCATTTT. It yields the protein CASSASGTGPLPQHF.